Listed here is a single TCR beta chain. Its antigen is not identified. This sample stems from a study of a mutant IDH1 vaccine in newly diagnosed glioma. For the study at large: Patients, over weeks 1, 3, 5, 7, 11, 15, 19 and 23, received a total of eight vaccinations. Initiation of the vaccine course occurred 4-6 weeks after radiotherapy alone, or alongside temozolomide cycles.

Using immunoSEQ multiplex PCR, the repertoire was profiled, and TCRdb retains in-frame clones only, with some absent. The sample records about 81,000 clones, approximately 85% being singletons. Time point described: week 23, last vaccination. The content of each vaccine dose was 300 ug of mutant IDH1 20-mer peptide, and topical imiquimod accompanied it. Material: PBMCs, obtained from a glioma patient whose treatment included an IDH1 peptide vaccine. This clonotype was sampled from a young man with glioma. Some clones in this sample may be carry-over from other donors' samples.

CDR3 sequence reads: CASSVGKGRSEQYF. Here the CDR3 DNA reads TGTGCCAGCAGCGTAGGTAAAGGACGGTCGGAGCAGTACTTC. The chain combines TRBV9 with TRBJ2-7, with unresolved D. The V end lost 0 bases, the J end lost 7 bases, and 14 bases lay between the germline ends. This CDR3 has 14 residues. Germline lookup yields CDR1 SGDLS and CDR2 YYNGEE.